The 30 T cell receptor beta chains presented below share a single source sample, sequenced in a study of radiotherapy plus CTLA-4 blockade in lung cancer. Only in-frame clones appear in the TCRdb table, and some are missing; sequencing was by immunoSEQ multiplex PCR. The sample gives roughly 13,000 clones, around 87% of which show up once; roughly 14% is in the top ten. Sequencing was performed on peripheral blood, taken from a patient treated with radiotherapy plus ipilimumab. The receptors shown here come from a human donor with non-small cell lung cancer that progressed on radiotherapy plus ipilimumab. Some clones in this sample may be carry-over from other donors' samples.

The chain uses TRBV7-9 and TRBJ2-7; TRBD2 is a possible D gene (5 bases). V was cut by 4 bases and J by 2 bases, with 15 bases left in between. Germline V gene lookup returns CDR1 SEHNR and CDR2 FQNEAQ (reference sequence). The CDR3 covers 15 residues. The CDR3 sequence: CASSSPGKPPYEQYF. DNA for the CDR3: TGTGCCAGCAGCTCCCCCGGGAAGCCCCCCTACGAGCAGTACTTC.

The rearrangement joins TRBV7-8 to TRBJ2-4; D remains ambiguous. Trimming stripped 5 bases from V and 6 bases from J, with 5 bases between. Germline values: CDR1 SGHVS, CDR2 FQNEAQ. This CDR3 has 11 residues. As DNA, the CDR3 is TGTGCCAGCAGCACTTCAAACATTCAGTACTTC. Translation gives CASSTSNIQYF.

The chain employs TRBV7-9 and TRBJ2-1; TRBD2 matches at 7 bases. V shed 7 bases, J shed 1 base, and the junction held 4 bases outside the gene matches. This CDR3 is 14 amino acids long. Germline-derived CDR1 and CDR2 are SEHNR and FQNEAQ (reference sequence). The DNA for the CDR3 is TGTGCCAGCACTCCGGGGGGATCCTACAATGAGCAGTTCTTC. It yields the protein CASTPGGSYNEQFF. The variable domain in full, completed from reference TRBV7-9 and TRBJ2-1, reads DTGVSQNPRHKITKRGQNVTFRCDPISEHNRLYWYRQTLGQGPEFLTYFQNEAQLEKSRLLSDRFSAERPKGSFSTLEIQRTEQGDSAMYLCASTPGGSYNEQFFGPGTRLTVL.

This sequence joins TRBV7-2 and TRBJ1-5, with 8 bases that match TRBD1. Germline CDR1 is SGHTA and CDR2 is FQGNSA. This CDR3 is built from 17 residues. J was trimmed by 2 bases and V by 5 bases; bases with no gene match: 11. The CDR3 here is CASSTPGTGRGNQPQHF. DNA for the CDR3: TGTGCCAGCAGCACGCCCGGGACAGGCCGTGGCAATCAGCCCCAGCATTTT.

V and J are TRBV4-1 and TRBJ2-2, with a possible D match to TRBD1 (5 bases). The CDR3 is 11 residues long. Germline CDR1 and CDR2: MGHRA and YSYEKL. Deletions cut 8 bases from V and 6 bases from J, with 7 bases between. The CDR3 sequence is CASQGAGELFF. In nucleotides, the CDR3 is TGCGCCAGCCAAGGGGCCGGGGAGCTGTTTTTT.

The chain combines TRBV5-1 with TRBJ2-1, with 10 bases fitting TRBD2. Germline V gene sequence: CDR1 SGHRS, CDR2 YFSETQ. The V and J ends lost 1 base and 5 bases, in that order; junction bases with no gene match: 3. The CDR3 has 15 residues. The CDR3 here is CASSLTSGMDNEQFF. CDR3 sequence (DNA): TGCGCCAGCAGCTTGACTAGCGGGATGGACAATGAGCAGTTCTTC.

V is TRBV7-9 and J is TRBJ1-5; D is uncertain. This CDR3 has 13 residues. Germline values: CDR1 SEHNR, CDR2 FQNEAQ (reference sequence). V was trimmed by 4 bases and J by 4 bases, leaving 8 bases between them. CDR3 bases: TGTGCCAGCAGCTCCGACACGAATCAGCCCCAGCATTTT. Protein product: CASSSDTNQPQHF.

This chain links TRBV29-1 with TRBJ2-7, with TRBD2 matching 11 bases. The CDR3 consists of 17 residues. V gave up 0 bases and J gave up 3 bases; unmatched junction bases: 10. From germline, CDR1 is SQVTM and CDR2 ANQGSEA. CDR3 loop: CSVEEWVRGLAGYEQYF. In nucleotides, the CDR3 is TGCAGCGTTGAAGAGTGGGTTCGCGGACTAGCGGGCTACGAGCAGTACTTC.

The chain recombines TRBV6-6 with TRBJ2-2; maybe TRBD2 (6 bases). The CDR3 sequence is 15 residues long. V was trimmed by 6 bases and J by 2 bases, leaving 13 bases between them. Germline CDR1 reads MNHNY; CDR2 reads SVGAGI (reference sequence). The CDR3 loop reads CASRISGLNTGELFF. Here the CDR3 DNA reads TGTGCCAGCAGGATTAGCGGTTTAAACACCGGGGAGCTGTTTTTT.

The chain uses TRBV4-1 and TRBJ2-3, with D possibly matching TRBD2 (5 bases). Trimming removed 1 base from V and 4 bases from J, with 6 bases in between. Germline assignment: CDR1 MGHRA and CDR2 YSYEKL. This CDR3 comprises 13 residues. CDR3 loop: CASSQASSDTQYF. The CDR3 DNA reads TGCGCCAGCAGCCAAGCTAGCTCAGATACGCAGTATTTT.

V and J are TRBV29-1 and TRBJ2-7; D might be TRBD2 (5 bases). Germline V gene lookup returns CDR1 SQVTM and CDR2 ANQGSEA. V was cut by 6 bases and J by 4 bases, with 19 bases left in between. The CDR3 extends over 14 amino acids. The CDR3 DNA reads TGCAGCGTGAGGGCCCCGGTTGGTGTTTACGAGCAGTACTTC. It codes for CSVRAPVGVYEQYF.

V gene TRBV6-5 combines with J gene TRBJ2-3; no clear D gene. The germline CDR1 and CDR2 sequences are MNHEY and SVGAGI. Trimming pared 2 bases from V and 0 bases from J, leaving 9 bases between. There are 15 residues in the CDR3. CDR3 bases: TGTGCCAGCAGTTACCGTCAGTCTAGCACAGATACGCAGTATTTT. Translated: CASSYRQSSTDTQYF.

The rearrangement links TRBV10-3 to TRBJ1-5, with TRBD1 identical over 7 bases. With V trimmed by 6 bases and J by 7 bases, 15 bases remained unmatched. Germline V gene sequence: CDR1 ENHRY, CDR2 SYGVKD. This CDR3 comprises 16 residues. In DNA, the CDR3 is TGTGCCATCAGCCCAACTACTACAGGGGCAGGCCAGCCCCAGCATTTT. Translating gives CAISPTTTGAGQPQHF.

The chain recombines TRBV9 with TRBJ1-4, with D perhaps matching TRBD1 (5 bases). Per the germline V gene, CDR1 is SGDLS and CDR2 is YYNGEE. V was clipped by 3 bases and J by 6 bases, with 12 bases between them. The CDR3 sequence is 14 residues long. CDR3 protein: CASSADRKDEKLFF. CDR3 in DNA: TGTGCCAGCAGCGCCGACAGAAAGGATGAAAAACTGTTTTTT. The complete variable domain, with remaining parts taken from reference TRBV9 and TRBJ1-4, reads DSGVTQTPKHLITATGQRVTLRCSPRSGDLSVYWYQQSLDQGLQFLIQYYNGEERAKGNILERFSAQQFPDLHSELNLSSLELGDSALYFCASSADRKDEKLFFGSGTQLSVL.

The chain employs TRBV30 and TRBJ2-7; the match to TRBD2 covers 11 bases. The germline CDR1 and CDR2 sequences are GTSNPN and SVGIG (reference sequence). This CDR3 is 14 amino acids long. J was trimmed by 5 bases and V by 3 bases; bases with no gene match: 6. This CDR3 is CAWRLGTSGDEQYF. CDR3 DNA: TGTGCCTGGAGATTGGGGACTAGCGGTGACGAGCAGTACTTC.

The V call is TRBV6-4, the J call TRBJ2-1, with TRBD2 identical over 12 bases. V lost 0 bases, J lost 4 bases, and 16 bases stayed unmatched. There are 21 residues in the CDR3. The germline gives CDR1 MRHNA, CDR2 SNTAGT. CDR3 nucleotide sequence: TGTGCCAGCAGTGACTCCTTAGGGCTAGCGGGAGGGCCATGGGATTACAATGAGCAGTTCTTC. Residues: CASSDSLGLAGGPWDYNEQFF.

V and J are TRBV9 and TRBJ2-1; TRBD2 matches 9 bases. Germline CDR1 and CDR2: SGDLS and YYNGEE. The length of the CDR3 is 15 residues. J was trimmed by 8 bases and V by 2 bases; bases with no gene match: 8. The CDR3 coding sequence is TGTGCCAGCAGCGTTGGTCTAGCGGGAAGCTATGAGCAGTTCTTC. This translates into CASSVGLAGSYEQFF.

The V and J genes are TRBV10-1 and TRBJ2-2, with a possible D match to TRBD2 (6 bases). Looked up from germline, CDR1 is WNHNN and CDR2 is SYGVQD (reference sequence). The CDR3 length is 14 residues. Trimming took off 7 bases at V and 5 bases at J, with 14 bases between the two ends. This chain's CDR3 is CASKGSGETGELFF. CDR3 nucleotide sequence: TGCGCCAGCAAGGGTAGCGGCGAAACCGGGGAGCTGTTTTTT.

CDR3 coding DNA: TGTGCCAGCAGCTCACAACCCGGGGAGCTGTTTTTT. This encodes CASSSQPGELFF. The V and J genes are TRBV5-5 and TRBJ2-2; D gene unclear. Germline-derived CDR1 and CDR2 are SGHKS and YYEKEE (reference sequence). This CDR3 has 12 residues. Deletions cut 3 bases from V and 6 bases from J, with 6 bases between.

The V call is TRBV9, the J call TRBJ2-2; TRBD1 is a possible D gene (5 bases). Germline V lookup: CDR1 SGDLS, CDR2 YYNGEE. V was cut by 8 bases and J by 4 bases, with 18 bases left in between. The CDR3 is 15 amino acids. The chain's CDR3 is CASTPRGATTGELFF. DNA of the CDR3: TGTGCCAGTACCCCTAGGGGCGCCACCACCGGGGAGCTGTTTTTT.

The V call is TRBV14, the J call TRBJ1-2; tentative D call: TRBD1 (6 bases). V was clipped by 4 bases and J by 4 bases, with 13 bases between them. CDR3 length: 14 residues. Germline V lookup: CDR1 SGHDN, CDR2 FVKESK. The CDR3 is CASSPTGTLYGYTF. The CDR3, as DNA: TGTGCCAGCAGCCCCACCGGGACACTCTATGGCTACACCTTC.

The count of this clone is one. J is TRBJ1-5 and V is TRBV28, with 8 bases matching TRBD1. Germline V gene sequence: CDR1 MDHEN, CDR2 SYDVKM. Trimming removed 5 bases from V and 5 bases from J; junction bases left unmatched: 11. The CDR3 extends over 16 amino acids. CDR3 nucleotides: TGTGCCAGCAGTCTGTGGACAGGGTCTAAACATCAGCCCCAGCATTTT. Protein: CASSLWTGSKHQPQHF.

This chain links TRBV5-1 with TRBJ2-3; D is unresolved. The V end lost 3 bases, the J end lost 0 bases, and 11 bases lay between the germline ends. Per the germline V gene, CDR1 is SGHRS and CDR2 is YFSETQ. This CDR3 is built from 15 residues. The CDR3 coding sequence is TGCGCCAGCAGCTACCCTCTGGCTAGCACAGATACGCAGTATTTT. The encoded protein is CASSYPLASTDTQYF.

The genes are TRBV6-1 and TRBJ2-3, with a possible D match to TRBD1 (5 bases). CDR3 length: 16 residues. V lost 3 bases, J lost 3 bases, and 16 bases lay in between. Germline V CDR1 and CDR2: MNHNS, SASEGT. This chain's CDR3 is CASSEMGPALTDTQYF. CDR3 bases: TGTGCCAGCAGTGAGATGGGGCCCGCTCTTACAGATACGCAGTATTTT.

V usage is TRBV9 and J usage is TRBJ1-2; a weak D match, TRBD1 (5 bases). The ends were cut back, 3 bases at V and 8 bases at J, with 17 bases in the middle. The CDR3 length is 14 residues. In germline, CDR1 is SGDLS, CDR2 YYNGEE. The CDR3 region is CASSGEGRSRGYTF. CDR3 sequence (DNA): TGTGCCAGCAGCGGGGAGGGGCGCTCGCGAGGCTACACCTTC.

CDR3 loop: CASSLDRRTSGKWQETQYF. CDR3 in DNA: TGTGCCAGCAGCTTAGATCGGCGGACTAGCGGGAAATGGCAAGAGACCCAGTACTTC. The rearrangement uses TRBV7-2 and TRBJ2-5, with TRBD2 matching 12 bases. J lost 2 bases, V lost 1 base, and 11 bases had no gene match. The CDR3 is 19 residues long. Germline CDR1 reads SGHTA; CDR2 reads FQGNSA.

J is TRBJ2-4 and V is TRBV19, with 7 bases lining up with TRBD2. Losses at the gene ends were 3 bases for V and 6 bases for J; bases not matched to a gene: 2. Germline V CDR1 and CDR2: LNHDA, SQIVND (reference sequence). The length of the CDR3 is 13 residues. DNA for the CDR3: TGTGCCAGTAGTATCCGGGGGGTAAACATTCAGTACTTC. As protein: CASSIRGVNIQYF.

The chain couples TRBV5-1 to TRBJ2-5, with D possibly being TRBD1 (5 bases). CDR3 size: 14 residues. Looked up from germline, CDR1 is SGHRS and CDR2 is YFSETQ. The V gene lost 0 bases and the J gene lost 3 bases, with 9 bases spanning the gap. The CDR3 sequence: CASSLDPGKETQYF. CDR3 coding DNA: TGCGCCAGCAGCTTGGATCCAGGGAAAGAGACCCAGTACTTC.

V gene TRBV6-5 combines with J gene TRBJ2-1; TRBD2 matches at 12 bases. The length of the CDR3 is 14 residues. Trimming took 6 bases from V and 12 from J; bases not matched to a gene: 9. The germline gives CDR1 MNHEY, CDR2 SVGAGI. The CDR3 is CASREPSGRGRQFF. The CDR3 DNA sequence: TGTGCCAGCAGGGAACCTAGCGGGAGGGGTAGGCAGTTCTTC.

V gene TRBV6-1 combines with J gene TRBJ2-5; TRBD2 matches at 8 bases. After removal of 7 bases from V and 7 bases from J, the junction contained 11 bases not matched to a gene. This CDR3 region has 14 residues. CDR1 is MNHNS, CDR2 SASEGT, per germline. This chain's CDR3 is CASTSWERESTQYF. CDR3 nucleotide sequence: TGTGCCAGCACCTCATGGGAGCGGGAGTCGACCCAGTACTTC.